One sample yielded the 3 T cell receptor beta chains listed below, sequenced in a study of tumor-infiltrating lymphocytes in primary liver carcinoma. From unsorted bulk tissue weighing 20-30 mg, DNA and RNA were co-extracted. TCR beta cDNA was prepared out of roughly 500 ng total RNA by means of a constant-region primer. ARM-PCR, slightly modified, supplied the TCR beta libraries through three nested multiplex PCR rounds. The two initial PCR rounds, roughly 10 cycles each, used TRBV1-TRBV30 forward and C-beta reverse primers. TCRdb processed the multiplex PCR reads anew with MiXCR; each CDR3 protein has one entry. The sample lists around 120,000 distinct CDR3 sequences, about two thirds occurring once. The specimen was tumor-adjacent normal liver tissue. The source of these receptors is a woman in her sixties with primary liver carcinoma and hepatitis B virus infection.

As regards this clonotype: Given a much more abundant clone one base away, this may be a read error. The genes are TRBV7-8 and TRBJ2-5; 7 nucleotides align to TRBD2. Per the germline V gene, CDR1 is SGHVS and CDR2 is FQNEAQ. CDR3 length: 12 amino acids. The CDR3 sequence: CANSLGGDYGYF. The CDR3 coding sequence is TGTGCCAACAGCTTAGGTGGGGACTACGGGTACTTC.

This clonotype appeared many times. One base away lies a much larger clone, so this may be a sequencing read error. The chain couples TRBV11-3 to TRBJ2-1; 13 bases fit TRBD2. Germline CDR1 reads SGHNT; CDR2 reads YENEEA. The CDR3 contains 15 residues. In DNA form, the CDR3 reads TGTGCCAGCAGCCCAGGGACTAGCGGGAACTATGAGCGGTTCTTC. Translation gives CASSPGTSGNYERFF.

As for this clonotype: The conserved phenylalanine or tryptophan is not found at the CDR3 terminus, so this likely reflects a read error. V is TRBV11-3 and J is TRBJ2-2; 9 bases are a match to TRBD1. The CDR3 totals 15 residues. Germline-derived CDR1 and CDR2 are SGHNT and YENEEA. J gave up 4 bases and V 5 bases, and 5 bases lay outside the gene matches. The CDR3 region is CASSPGQGCTGELFI. The CDR3, as DNA: TGTGCCAGCAGCCCGGGACAGGGTTGCACCGGGGAGCTGTTTATT.